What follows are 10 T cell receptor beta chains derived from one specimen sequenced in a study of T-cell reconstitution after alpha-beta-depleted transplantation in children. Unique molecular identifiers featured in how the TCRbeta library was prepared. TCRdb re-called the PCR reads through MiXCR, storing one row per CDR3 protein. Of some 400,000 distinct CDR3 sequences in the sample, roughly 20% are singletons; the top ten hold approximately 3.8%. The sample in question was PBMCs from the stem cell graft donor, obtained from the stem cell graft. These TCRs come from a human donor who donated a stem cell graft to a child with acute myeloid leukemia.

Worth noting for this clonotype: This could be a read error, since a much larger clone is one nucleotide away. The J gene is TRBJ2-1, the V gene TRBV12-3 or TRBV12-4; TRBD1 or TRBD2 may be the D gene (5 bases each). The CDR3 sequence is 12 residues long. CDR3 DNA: TGTGCCATCAGTTTAGGGACCAATGAGCAGTTCTTC. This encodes CAISLGTNEQFF.

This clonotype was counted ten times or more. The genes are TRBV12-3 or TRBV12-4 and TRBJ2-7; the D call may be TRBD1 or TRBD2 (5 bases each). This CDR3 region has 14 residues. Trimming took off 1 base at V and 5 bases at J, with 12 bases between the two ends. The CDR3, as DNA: TGTGCCAGCAGTTTAGGGGGTGAGGGGCACGAGCAGTACTTC. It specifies CASSLGGEGHEQYF.

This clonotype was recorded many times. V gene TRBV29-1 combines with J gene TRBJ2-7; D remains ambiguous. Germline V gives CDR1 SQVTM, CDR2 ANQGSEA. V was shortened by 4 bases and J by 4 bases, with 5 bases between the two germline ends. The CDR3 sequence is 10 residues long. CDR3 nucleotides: TGCAGCGTTGGCGATTACGAGCAGTACTTC. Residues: CSVGDYEQYF.

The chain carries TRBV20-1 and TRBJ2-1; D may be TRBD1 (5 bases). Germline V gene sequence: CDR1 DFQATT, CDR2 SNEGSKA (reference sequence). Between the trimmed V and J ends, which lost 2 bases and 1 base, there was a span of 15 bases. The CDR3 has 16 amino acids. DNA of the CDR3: TGCAGTGCTAGAAGTCTGCCCGCAGGGTCCTACAATGAGCAGTTCTTC. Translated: CSARSLPAGSYNEQFF.

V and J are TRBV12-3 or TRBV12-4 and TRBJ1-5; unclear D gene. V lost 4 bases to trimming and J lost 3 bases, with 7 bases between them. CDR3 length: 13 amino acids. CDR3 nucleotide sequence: TGTGCCAGCAGTTCTCAGACCAATCAGCCCCAGCATTTT. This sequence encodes CASSSQTNQPQHF.

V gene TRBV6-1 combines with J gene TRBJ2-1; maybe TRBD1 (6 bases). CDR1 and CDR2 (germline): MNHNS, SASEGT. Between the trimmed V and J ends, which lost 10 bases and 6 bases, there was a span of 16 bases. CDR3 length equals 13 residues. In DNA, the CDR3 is TGTGCCACCCTGGCACAGGGAACCAATGAGCAGTTCTTC. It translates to CATLAQGTNEQFF.

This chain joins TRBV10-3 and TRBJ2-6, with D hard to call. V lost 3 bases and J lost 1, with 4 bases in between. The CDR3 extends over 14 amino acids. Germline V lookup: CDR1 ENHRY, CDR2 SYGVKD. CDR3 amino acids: CAISDTSGANVLTF. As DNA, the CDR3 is TGTGCCATCAGTGACACATCTGGGGCCAACGTCCTGACTTTC.

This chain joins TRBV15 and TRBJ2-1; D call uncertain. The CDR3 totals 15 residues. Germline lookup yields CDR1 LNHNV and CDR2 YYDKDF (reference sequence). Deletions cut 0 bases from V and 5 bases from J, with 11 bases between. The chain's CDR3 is CATSRDRASNNEQFF. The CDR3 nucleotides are TGTGCCACCAGCAGAGATCGAGCCAGCAACAATGAGCAGTTCTTC.

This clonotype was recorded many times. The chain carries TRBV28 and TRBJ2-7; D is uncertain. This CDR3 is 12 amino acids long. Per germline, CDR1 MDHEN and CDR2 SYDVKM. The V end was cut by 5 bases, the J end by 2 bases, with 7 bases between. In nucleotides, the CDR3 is TGTGCCAGCAGTCCGACGGCCTACGAGCAGTACTTC. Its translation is CASSPTAYEQYF.

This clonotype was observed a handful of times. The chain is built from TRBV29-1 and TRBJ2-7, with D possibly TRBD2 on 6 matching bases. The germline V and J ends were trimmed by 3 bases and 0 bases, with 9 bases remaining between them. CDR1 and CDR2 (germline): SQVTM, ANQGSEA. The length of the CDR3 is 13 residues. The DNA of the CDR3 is TGCAGCGTTGAGGACTACAACTCCTACGAGCAGTACTTC. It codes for CSVEDYNSYEQYF.